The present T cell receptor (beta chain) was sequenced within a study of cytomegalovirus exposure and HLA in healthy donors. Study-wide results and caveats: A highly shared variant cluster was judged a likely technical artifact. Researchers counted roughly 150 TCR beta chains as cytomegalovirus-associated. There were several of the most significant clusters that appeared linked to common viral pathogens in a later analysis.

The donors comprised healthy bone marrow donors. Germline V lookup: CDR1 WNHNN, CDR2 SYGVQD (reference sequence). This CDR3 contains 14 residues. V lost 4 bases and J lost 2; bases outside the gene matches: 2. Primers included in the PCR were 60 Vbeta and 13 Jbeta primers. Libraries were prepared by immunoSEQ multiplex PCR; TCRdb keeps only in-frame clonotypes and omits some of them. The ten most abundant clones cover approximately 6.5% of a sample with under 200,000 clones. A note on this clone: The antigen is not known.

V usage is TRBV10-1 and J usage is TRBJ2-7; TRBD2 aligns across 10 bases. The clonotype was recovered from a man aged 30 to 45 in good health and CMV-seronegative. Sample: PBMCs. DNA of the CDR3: TGCGCCAGCAGTGGGACTAGCGGAACCTACGAGCAGTACTTC. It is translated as CASSGTSGTYEQYF.